The source of this T cell receptor (beta chain) is a study of identical twins. Study-level results: Models predicted less out-of-frame TCR alpha sharing in monozygotic twins than was found.

This clonotype showed up just a few times. Its target is unknown. Trimming took off 6 bases at V and 0 bases at J, with 12 bases between the two ends. The CDR3 is made up of 14 amino acids. Germline CDR1 MDHEN, CDR2 SYDVKM. Template switching, a step in the protocol, added a universal primer site, and cDNA carried unique molecular identifiers. TCRdb re-analysed the 5' RACE reads in MiXCR, keeping a single row per CDR3 protein. The repertoire holds around 570,000 distinct CDR3 sequences, with 9.6% as singletons. The same data also went into a second study, on yellow fever vaccine responses in identical twins.

The material sequenced was PBMCs. J is TRBJ2-7 and V is TRBV28; tentatively, D is TRBD1 (6 bases). The clonotype was recovered from a woman between 18 and 30 years old in good health. This CDR3 reads CASREKDSSYEQYF. The CDR3 nucleotides read TGTGCCAGCAGGGAGAAGGACAGCTCCTACGAGCAGTACTTC.